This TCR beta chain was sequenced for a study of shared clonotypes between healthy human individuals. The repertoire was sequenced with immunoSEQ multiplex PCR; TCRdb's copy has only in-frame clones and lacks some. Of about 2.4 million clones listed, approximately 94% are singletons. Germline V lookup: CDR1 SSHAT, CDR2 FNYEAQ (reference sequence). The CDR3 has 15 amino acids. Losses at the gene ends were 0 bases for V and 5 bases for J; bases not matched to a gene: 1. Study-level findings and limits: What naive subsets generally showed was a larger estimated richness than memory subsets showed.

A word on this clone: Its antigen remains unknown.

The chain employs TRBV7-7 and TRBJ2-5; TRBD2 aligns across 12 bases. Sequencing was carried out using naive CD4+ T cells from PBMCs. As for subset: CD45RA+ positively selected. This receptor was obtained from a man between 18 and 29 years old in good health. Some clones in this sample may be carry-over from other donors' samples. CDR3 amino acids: CASSLAGTSGETQYF. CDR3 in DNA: TGTGCCAGCAGCTTAGCGGGGACTAGCGGGGAGACCCAGTACTTC.